Here is one T cell receptor beta chain with its context. The data were taken from a study of blood T cell repertoires in COVID-19. Clones were read by immunoSEQ multiplex PCR, and TCRdb kept only the in-frame ones, dropping some. The top ten clones hold less than 2% of a sample with roughly 55,000 clones, around 83% of them seen once. This TCR derives from a woman aged 60-75 years with acute or convalescent COVID-19. Specimen: peripheral blood.

The CDR3 DNA sequence: TGTGCCAGCAGTGAAGAGAGCTCCTATAATTCACCCCTCCACTTT. Protein: CASSEESSYNSPLHF. This chain links TRBV6-1 with TRBJ1-6; no clear D gene. Germline CDR1 MNHNS, CDR2 SASEGT. The CDR3 contains 15 residues. V lost 1 base to trimming and J lost 0 bases, with 4 bases between them.